This T cell receptor (beta chain) was obtained from a study of technical replicates of blood from several donors. CDR3 length: 12 amino acids. Germline CDR1 is LNHDA and CDR2 is SQIVND (reference sequence). Trimming removed 3 bases from V and 4 bases from J, with 5 bases in between. This clone appeared a few times. The table came from immunoSEQ multiplex PCR; TCRdb's copy has only in-frame clones and leaves some out. The sample lists 65,000 to 85,000 clones; around 90% were seen once. The chain carries TRBV19 and TRBJ2-3; no clear D gene. The TCR originated in a human donor in good health. The sequenced sample was T cells isolated from PBMCs. The CDR3, as DNA: TGTGCCAGTAGTATGATAGCAGATACGCAGTATTTT. This gives the protein CASSMIADTQYF.